These 32 T cell receptor beta chains came from one sample sequenced in a study of cytomegalovirus exposure and HLA in healthy donors. 13 Jbeta primers and 60 Vbeta primers were used for the PCR. Only in-frame clones appear in the TCRdb table, and some are missing; sequencing was by immunoSEQ multiplex PCR. The repertoire holds about 260,000 clones, with 70% to 90% as singletons. The material sequenced was PBMCs. The source is a woman aged 40-49 years in good health and CMV-seropositive.

The chain employs TRBV28 and TRBJ1-2, with D perhaps matching TRBD1 (5 bases). This CDR3 has 13 residues. Trimming removed 5 bases at V and 9 bases at J, with 16 bases between. Germline CDR1 is MDHEN and CDR2 is SYDVKM. The CDR3 loop is CASSPYLGRRYTF. The CDR3 DNA is TGTGCCAGCAGTCCCTACTTGGGGCGGCGCTACACCTTC.

This clone was counted between two and nine times. The chain is built from TRBV25-1 and TRBJ1-1; TRBD1 matches 7 bases. V was pared by 2 bases and J by 1 base, with 7 bases of the junction left unmatched. The CDR3 is 16 amino acids. The germline CDR1 and CDR2 sequences are MGHDK and SYGVNS. The CDR3 nucleotides are TGTGCCAGCAGTGAACTGGGGACAGCTAGGAACACTGAAGCTTTCTTT. It codes for CASSELGTARNTEAFF.

The rearrangement links TRBV7-8 to TRBJ2-7; 7 bases agree with TRBD2. The V gene's germline CDR1 is SGHVS and CDR2 FQNEAQ. With V trimmed by 1 base and J by 0 bases, 3 bases remained unmatched. The CDR3 has 15 amino acids. CDR3 nucleotide sequence: TGTGCCAGCAGCTTAGGGGAGGGGTCCTCCTACGAGCAGTACTTC. Protein sequence: CASSLGEGSSYEQYF.

CDR3 sequence reads: CASSLLANNDLPYEQYF. As DNA, the CDR3 is TGTGCCAGCAGTTTACTAGCGAACAACGACTTACCCTACGAGCAGTACTTC. V gene TRBV28 combines with J gene TRBJ2-7; a weak D match, TRBD2 (6 bases). Germline loops: CDR1 MDHEN, CDR2 SYDVKM. This CDR3 contains 17 residues. Trimming stripped 2 bases from V and 2 bases from J, with 19 bases between.

The CDR3 reads CASSFQGHGELFF. The CDR3 DNA sequence: TGTGCCAGCAGCTTCCAGGGTCACGGGGAGCTGTTTTTT. V usage is TRBV7-9 and J usage is TRBJ2-2; a weak D match, TRBD1 (5 bases). This CDR3 spans 13 amino acids. The V gene lost 3 bases and the J gene lost 7 bases, with 9 bases spanning the gap. Per the germline V gene, CDR1 is SEHNR and CDR2 is FQNEAQ (reference sequence).

This chain joins TRBV18 and TRBJ1-1, with 9 bases lining up with TRBD1. The V and J ends lost 4 bases and 0 bases, in that order; junction bases with no gene match: 12. The germline V gene has CDR1 KGHSH and CDR2 LQKENI. The CDR3 runs 18 residues. Here the CDR3 DNA reads TGTGCCAGCTCACTCAGCCCGGGACAGGGCGGGCTGAACACTGAAGCTTTCTTT. Translation gives CASSLSPGQGGLNTEAFF.

The chain uses TRBV10-3 and TRBJ2-2; 12 nucleotides align to TRBD1. This CDR3 comprises 15 residues. Germline CDR1 is ENHRY and CDR2 is SYGVKD. With 6 bases clipped from V and 5 bases from J, the junction kept 4 bases outside the gene matches. The CDR3 protein is CAIRPGQGATGELFF. DNA of the CDR3: TGTGCCATCAGGCCGGGACAGGGGGCGACCGGGGAGCTGTTTTTT.

The rearrangement links TRBV5-1 to TRBJ2-7; TRBD2 matches at 7 bases. With 2 bases clipped from V and 2 bases from J, the junction kept 10 bases outside the gene matches. The germline V gene encodes CDR1 SGHRS and CDR2 YFSETQ. The CDR3 sequence is 16 residues long. CDR3 loop: CASSFSGATSPYEQYF. For the CDR3, the DNA is TGCGCCAGCAGCTTTAGTGGGGCGACTAGCCCCTACGAGCAGTACTTC. Full variable domain (missing parts from reference TRBV5-1 and TRBJ2-7): KAGVTQTPRYLIKTRGQQVTLSCSPISGHRSVSWYQQTPGQGLQFLFEYFSETQRNKGNFPGRFSGRQFSNSRSEMNVSTLELGDSALYLCASSFSGATSPYEQYFGPGTRLTVT.

The V and J genes are TRBV28 and TRBJ2-6; 7 bases are shared with TRBD1. Germline CDR1 and CDR2: MDHEN and SYDVKM. The J segment lost 0 bases and the V segment lost 5 bases, leaving 1 base of the junction unmatched. The CDR3 is 15 residues long. The CDR3 DNA follows: TGTGCCAGCAGTCCAGGGGGCTCTGGGGCCAACGTCCTGACTTTC. Amino acid sequence: CASSPGGSGANVLTF. Full variable domain (remainder filled in from reference TRBV28 and TRBJ2-6): DVKVTQSSRYLVKRTGEKVFLECVQDMDHENMFWYRQDPGLGLRLIYFSYDVKMKEKGDIPEGYSVSREKKERFSLILESASTNQTSMYLCASSPGGSGANVLTFGAGSRLTVL.

This sequence joins TRBV6-6 and TRBJ2-7; TRBD1 matches at 9 bases. The CDR3 loop spans 13 amino acids. V shed 7 bases and J 6 bases; nucleotides not matched to a gene: 7. Germline V lookup: CDR1 MNHNY, CDR2 SVGAGI (reference sequence). CDR3 DNA: TGTGCCAGCACCCTAACAGGGGGCCTCGAGCAGTACTTC. Translated: CASTLTGGLEQYF.

V usage is TRBV5-5 and J usage is TRBJ1-1; 7 bases line up with TRBD1. Germline CDR1 is SGHKS and CDR2 is YYEKEE (reference sequence). The CDR3 length is 14 residues. With 0 bases clipped from V and 6 bases from J, the junction kept 5 bases outside the gene matches. The CDR3 DNA follows: TGTGCCAGCAGCTTGGAAACTGGGACAGCTGAAGCTTTCTTT. Residues: CASSLETGTAEAFF.

The J gene is TRBJ2-7, the V gene TRBV5-5; 10 positions match TRBD2. The germline V gene has CDR1 SGHKS and CDR2 YYEKEE (reference sequence). The V and J ends lost 3 bases and 4 bases, in that order; junction bases with no gene match: 4. CDR3 length: 14 amino acids. The CDR3 here is CASSSGLAKYEQYF. The DNA for the CDR3 is TGTGCCAGCAGCTCGGGACTAGCGAAGTACGAGCAGTACTTC.

The chain has TRBV4-3 and TRBJ2-2, with 7 bases aligning to TRBD2. CDR1 is LGHNA, CDR2 YSLEER, per germline. Losses at the gene ends were 7 bases for V and 5 bases for J; bases not matched to a gene: 10. There are 15 residues in the CDR3. In DNA form, the CDR3 reads TGCGCCAGCACCCTAGCGGTCTGGGGGACCGGGGAGCTGTTTTTT. It codes for CASTLAVWGTGELFF.

The CDR3 reads CASSLGTASTDTQYF. In DNA, the CDR3 is TGTGCCAGCAGCCTTGGGACAGCTAGCACAGATACGCAGTATTTT. The gene calls are TRBV28 and TRBJ2-3, with TRBD1 matching over 7 bases. V trimming: 6 bases; J trimming: 0 bases; junction bases outside the gene matches: 6. In germline, CDR1 is MDHEN, CDR2 SYDVKM. The CDR3 has 15 residues. Filled out from reference TRBV28 and TRBJ2-3, the complete variable domain reads DVKVTQSSRYLVKRTGEKVFLECVQDMDHENMFWYRQDPGLGLRLIYFSYDVKMKEKGDIPEGYSVSREKKERFSLILESASTNQTSMYLCASSLGTASTDTQYFGPGTRLTVL.

The table lists this clone with a count of one. V gene TRBV7-2 combines with J gene TRBJ1-2, with D unresolved. The CDR3 has 15 residues. CDR1 and CDR2 (germline): SGHTA, FQGNSA. Trimming took 5 bases from V and 4 from J, leaving 17 bases between them. In DNA form, the CDR3 reads TGTGCCAGCAGCGCCACGAGGCGGCAGAGCTATGGCTACACCTTC. The encoded protein is CASSATRRQSYGYTF.

The V and J genes are TRBV29-1 and TRBJ2-1, with D maybe TRBD2 (5 bases). V was pared by 0 bases and J by 8 bases, with 8 bases between. CDR3 length: 12 amino acids. Germline V CDR1 and CDR2: SQVTM, ANQGSEA. The CDR3 region has the DNA TGCAGCGTTGAAGAGCTAGCCGATGAGCAGTTCTTC. Residues: CSVEELADEQFF.

This chain joins TRBV14 and TRBJ1-2, with D possibly matching TRBD1 (6 bases). V shed 0 bases and J shed 6 bases, with 11 bases lying between them. The CDR3 extends over 14 amino acids. Germline V gene lookup returns CDR1 SGHDN and CDR2 FVKESK. The CDR3 nucleotides read TGTGCCAGCAGCCAAGAACCAGGGGTCGATGGCTACACCTTC. Its protein is CASSQEPGVDGYTF.

The J gene is TRBJ1-2, the V gene TRBV7-9; 7 bases are shared with TRBD1. Germline loops: CDR1 SEHNR, CDR2 FQNEAQ (reference sequence). Trimming removed 6 bases from V and 4 bases from J; junction bases left unmatched: 8. There are 14 residues in the CDR3. In nucleotides, the CDR3 is TGTGCCAGCAGAGACGACAGGGACATCTATGGCTACACCTTC. Protein sequence: CASRDDRDIYGYTF.

The chain links TRBV2 to TRBJ2-7, with 7 bases fitting TRBD1. The CDR3 is made up of 15 amino acids. Germline V gene sequence: CDR1 SNHLY, CDR2 FYNNEI. J was trimmed by 0 bases and V by 5 bases; bases with no gene match: 7. CDR3 DNA: TGTGCCAGCAGTCGCACAGGGGTAAGCTCCTACGAGCAGTACTTC. Encoded protein: CASSRTGVSSYEQYF.

This clone was picked up one time. V is TRBV28 and J is TRBJ1-6; TRBD1 matches at 7 bases. The junction had 4 bases not matched to a gene; V was cut back by 6 bases and J by 5 bases. The CDR3 runs to 14 residues. The germline CDR1 and CDR2 sequences are MDHEN and SYDVKM. CDR3 bases: TGTGCCAGCAGGGGGACAGCTCATAATTCACCCCTCCACTTT. Its protein product is CASRGTAHNSPLHF.

The chain has TRBV6-5 and TRBJ2-1; TRBD2 matches at 12 bases. Germline CDR1 is MNHEY and CDR2 is SVGAGI. V trimming: 0 bases; J trimming: 9 bases; junction bases outside the gene matches: 6. The CDR3 runs to 16 residues. The chain's CDR3 is CASSYSLAGGPLEQFF. CDR3 nucleotides: TGTGCCAGCAGTTACTCCCTAGCGGGAGGGCCTCTTGAGCAGTTCTTC.

The rearrangement joins TRBV28 to TRBJ2-1; perhaps TRBD2 as D (7 bases). The CDR3 has 18 amino acids. V was cut by 3 bases and J by 3 bases, with 21 bases left in between. CDR1 MDHEN and CDR2 SYDVKM come from the germline V gene. The CDR3 protein is CASSFWDSGGRIYNEQFF. The CDR3 DNA reads as TGTGCCAGCAGTTTTTGGGACTCCGGGGGGCGCATCTACAATGAGCAGTTCTTC.

The chain uses TRBV6-5 and TRBJ1-2, with D perhaps matching TRBD1 (5 bases). The V and J ends lost 0 bases and 2 bases respectively, with 13 bases between them. The CDR3 consists of 16 residues. Germline CDR1 MNHEY, CDR2 SVGAGI. The CDR3 DNA reads as TGTGCCAGCAGTTACTCGACATGGCAGGGAAACTATGGCTACACCTTC. Protein product: CASSYSTWQGNYGYTF.

The rearrangement links TRBV11-2 to TRBJ2-7; D ambiguous. The CDR3 totals 12 residues. Germline V lookup: CDR1 SGHAT, CDR2 FQNNGV. The V gene lost 5 bases and the J gene lost 10 bases, with 15 bases spanning the gap. This CDR3 is CASSPGTTNQYF. The CDR3 nucleotides are TGTGCCAGCAGCCCCGGAACTACGAACCAGTACTTC.

This clone was counted a few times. The chain recombines TRBV11-1 with TRBJ2-7, with 8 bases aligning to TRBD1. The CDR3 extends over 16 amino acids. Germline trimming cut 1 base from V and 3 bases from J; bases unmatched to any gene: 8. Germline V gene data show CDR1 as SGHAT and CDR2 as FQDESV (reference sequence). CDR3 DNA sequence: TGTGCCAGCAGCTTAGGTTCGACAGGGGCCCACTACGAGCAGTACTTC. It specifies CASSLGSTGAHYEQYF.

The genes are TRBV4-3 and TRBJ2-7, with TRBD2 as a possible D gene (6 bases). CDR3 length equals 16 residues. The V end was cut by 0 bases, the J end by 0 bases, with 12 bases between. Germline lookup yields CDR1 LGHNA and CDR2 YSLEER. In DNA form, the CDR3 reads TGCGCCAGCAGCCAAGATTCCGGAGGGAGCTCCTACGAGCAGTACTTC. This encodes CASSQDSGGSSYEQYF.

This clone was seen just once. The chain links TRBV28 to TRBJ2-7; 7 bases match TRBD1. Germline V CDR1 and CDR2: MDHEN, SYDVKM. CDR3 size: 16 residues. The junction had 13 bases not matched to a gene; V was cut back by 5 bases and J by 3 bases. The CDR3 loop is CASSPTGTVYVYEQYF. The CDR3 DNA is TGTGCCAGCAGTCCCACCGGGACAGTCTACGTCTACGAGCAGTACTTC.

In this sample, this clone turned up a few times. The rearrangement joins TRBV10-1 to TRBJ2-7, with D perhaps TRBD2 (6 bases). Germline CDR1 is WNHNN and CDR2 is SYGVQD (reference sequence). The CDR3 is 17 residues long. V was clipped by 6 bases and J by 3 bases, with 24 bases between them. CDR3 sequence reads: CASSVLAGRLLNYEQYF. In nucleotides, the CDR3 is TGCGCCAGCAGCGTCTTAGCCGGGAGACTTCTAAACTACGAGCAGTACTTC.

The chain couples TRBV11-2 to TRBJ2-7; TRBD2 aligns across 8 bases. Trimming took 1 base from V and 4 from J; bases not matched to a gene: 6. Germline CDR1 and CDR2: SGHAT and FQNNGV. The CDR3 has 15 amino acids. The CDR3 region is CASSLGAGGDYEQYF. CDR3 in DNA: TGTGCCAGCAGCTTAGGGGCGGGGGGAGATTACGAGCAGTACTTC.

The gene calls are TRBV9 and TRBJ1-2, with D possibly matching TRBD1 (5 bases). The germline V gene encodes CDR1 SGDLS and CDR2 YYNGEE. This CDR3 is built from 14 residues. V lost 3 bases and J lost 2, with 11 bases in between. CDR3 region: CASSAGDPNYGYTF. Here the CDR3 DNA reads TGTGCCAGCAGCGCGGGGGATCCGAACTATGGCTACACCTTC.

This sequence joins TRBV7-2 and TRBJ2-3, with TRBD1 matching over 8 bases. V trimming: 0 bases; J trimming: 2 bases; junction bases outside the gene matches: 1. Germline assignment: CDR1 SGHTA and CDR2 FQGNSA. The length of the CDR3 is 15 residues. In DNA, the CDR3 is TGTGCCAGCAGCTTAGCCAGGGGGCTCACAGATACGCAGTATTTT. Translating it yields CASSLARGLTDTQYF.

The chain employs TRBV20-1 and TRBJ1-1; D remains unclear. Per the germline V gene, CDR1 is DFQATT and CDR2 is SNEGSKA (reference sequence). V shed 2 bases and J shed 7 bases, with 8 bases lying between them. The CDR3 is made up of 11 amino acids. In nucleotides, the CDR3 is TGCAGTGCTAGACAGGCCGGTGAAGCTTTCTTT. This sequence encodes CSARQAGEAFF.